This T cell receptor beta chain emerged from a study of chemoradiotherapy in HPV16-positive cancers. General observations from the study: Candidate HPV-specific clones and E7-related TCR motifs grew in tumor during treatment.

A note on this clone: The antigen remains undetermined.

Sequencing used immunoSEQ multiplex PCR; TCRdb keeps in-frame clones, though not all of them. The table has over 15,000 clones, around nine tenths seen once. The sequence was collected from a human donor with HPV-associated anogenital cancer. The input for sequencing was blood, taken from a patient who underwent chemoradiotherapy.

The CDR3 bases are TGTGCCAGCAGCCCCCACGCCCCGGGGACTAGCGGGGGGGAGACCCAGTACTTC. Amino acid sequence: CASSPHAPGTSGGETQYF. This chain joins TRBV7-3 and TRBJ2-5; 15 bases are a match to TRBD2. Trimming took 5 bases from V and 5 from J; bases not matched to a gene: 12. The germline V gene encodes CDR1 SGHTA and CDR2 FQGTGA. This CDR3 has 18 residues.